A single sample is the source of the 15 T cell receptor beta chains below, sequenced in a study of beta chain features in type 1 diabetes. Findings and limits, study-wide: Moderately but significantly shorter TCRB CDR3s were found in Type 1 diabetes patients in all four CD4+ subsets.

Reverse transcribing all isolated RNA meant expressed TCRB transcripts were sequenced. Libraries were prepared by immunoSEQ multiplex PCR; TCRdb keeps only in-frame clonotypes and omits some of them. The data hold a few hundred thousand clones, with approximately 16% observed a single time. These receptors have no known antigen. The sequenced material came from naive CD4+ T cells from blood. These receptors came from a man aged 25-45 years with type 1 diabetes.

The chain is built from TRBV25-1 and TRBJ2-2, with 9 bases identical to TRBD2. CDR1 is MGHDK and CDR2 is SYGVNS in the germline V gene. CDR3 length: 16 residues. The V gene end was trimmed by 3 bases and the J gene end by 6 bases; junction bases not matched to a gene: 8. Here the CDR3 DNA reads TGTGCCAGCAGTGATGGTAGCGGGAGTACTGCCGGGGAGCTGTTTTTT. It codes for CASSDGSGSTAGELFF.

The chain combines TRBV18 with TRBJ2-3, with 12 bases lining up with TRBD2. This CDR3 contains 14 residues. From germline, CDR1 is KGHSH and CDR2 LQKENI. The V gene end was trimmed by 6 bases and the J gene end by 5 bases; junction bases not matched to a gene: 3. The CDR3 sequence: CASSSTSGRDTQYF. For the CDR3, the DNA is TGTGCCAGCTCTTCGACTAGCGGGAGAGATACGCAGTATTTT.

The rearrangement joins TRBV28 to TRBJ2-6; TRBD1 is a possible D gene (5 bases). Germline V gene data show CDR1 as MDHEN and CDR2 as SYDVKM. V was shortened by 5 bases and J by 2 bases, with 16 bases between the two germline ends. The CDR3 runs to 17 residues. CDR3 in amino acids: CASSQGAFLAGANVLTF. The CDR3 bases are TGTGCCAGCAGTCAGGGTGCGTTTCTGGCTGGGGCCAACGTCCTGACTTTC. The full variable domain, with the rest looked up from reference TRBV28 and TRBJ2-6, is DVKVTQSSRYLVKRTGEKVFLECVQDMDHENMFWYRQDPGLGLRLIYFSYDVKMKEKGDIPEGYSVSREKKERFSLILESASTNQTSMYLCASSQGAFLAGANVLTFGAGSRLTVL.

J is TRBJ2-1 and V is TRBV29-1; D not certain. V lost 5 bases to trimming and J lost 0 bases, with 8 bases between them. Germline assignment: CDR1 SQVTM and CDR2 ANQGSEA. The CDR3 extends over 13 amino acids. CDR3 in amino acids: CSVMGSSYNEQFF. The CDR3 nucleotides read TGCAGCGTTATGGGATCCTCCTACAATGAGCAGTTCTTC.

The chain is built from TRBV9 and TRBJ2-7; D not resolved. The V gene lost 3 bases and the J gene lost 3 bases, with 1 base spanning the gap. The CDR3 runs 10 residues. The germline CDR1 and CDR2 sequences are SGDLS and YYNGEE. Here the CDR3 reads CASSGYEQYF. CDR3 nucleotides: TGTGCCAGCAGCGGCTACGAGCAGTACTTC.

Comment on this clone: Other DNA sequences in the sample encode the same CDR3. The J gene is TRBJ2-5, the V gene TRBV27; D possibly corresponds to TRBD2 (5 bases). CDR1 and CDR2 (germline): MNHEY, SMNVEV (reference sequence). The V end was cut by 2 bases, the J end by 2 bases, with 6 bases between. CDR3 length equals 13 residues. DNA of the CDR3: TGTGCCAGCAGTTTACGGGAACAAGAGACCCAGTACTTC. This codes for CASSLREQETQYF.

The chain recombines TRBV7-2 with TRBJ2-5; 7 bases line up with TRBD2. In germline, CDR1 is SGHTA, CDR2 FQGNSA. The CDR3 runs 15 residues. Trimming took 7 bases from V and 4 from J; bases not matched to a gene: 12. CDR3 in DNA: TGTGCCAGCAACCCAGACGTCGGGAGGACAGAGACCCAGTACTTC. Translated: CASNPDVGRTETQYF. Looking up the rest from reference TRBV7-2 and TRBJ2-5 gives the full variable domain: GAGVSQSPSNKVTEKGKDVELRCDPISGHTALYWYRQSLGQGLEFLIYFQGNSAPDKSGLPSDRFSAERTGGSVSTLTIQRTQQEDSAVYLCASNPDVGRTETQYFGPGTRLLVL.

This clone was seen only a few times. This chain uses TRBV7-3 with TRBJ2-5; 9 bases map to TRBD1. The J segment lost 2 bases and the V segment lost 5 bases, leaving 6 bases of the junction unmatched. Germline loops: CDR1 SGHTA, CDR2 FQGTGA. The CDR3 has 15 amino acids. The CDR3 coding sequence is TGTGCCAGCAGCCTGGGGACAGGGCCGCAAGAGACCCAGTACTTC. Its protein product is CASSLGTGPQETQYF.

The V gene is TRBV7-9, the J gene TRBJ2-1, with D perhaps TRBD1 (6 bases). In germline, CDR1 is SEHNR, CDR2 FQNEAQ (reference sequence). The germline V and J ends were trimmed by 4 bases and 5 bases, with 12 bases remaining between them. This CDR3 spans 14 amino acids. CDR3 coding DNA: TGTGCCAGCAGCTCTGGACAGTTACACAATGAGCAGTTCTTC. Residues: CASSSGQLHNEQFF.

This clone appeared a single time. The genes are TRBV7-8 and TRBJ2-7; D is perhaps TRBD1 (6 bases). V shed 4 bases and J shed 9 bases, with 19 bases lying between them. The germline V gene encodes CDR1 SGHVS and CDR2 FQNEAQ. This CDR3 is built from 14 residues. The CDR3 DNA is TGTGCCAGCAGCTCAGGACAGCCCGGCGCGGGGCAGTACGTC. Its translation: CASSSGQPGAGQYV.

The J gene is TRBJ2-1, the V gene TRBV7-9; TRBD1 matches at 7 bases. There are 15 residues in the CDR3. Trimming took 5 bases from V and 4 from J; bases not matched to a gene: 8. Germline CDR1 SEHNR, CDR2 FQNEAQ (reference sequence). CDR3 coding DNA: TGTGCCAGCAGCCCTAGGGGGACAGAATACAATGAGCAGTTCTTC. This codes for CASSPRGTEYNEQFF.

This clone has only a few counts. The gene calls are TRBV15 and TRBJ2-1, with TRBD2 matching 9 bases. This CDR3 is built from 15 residues. Germline CDR1 LNHNV, CDR2 YYDKDF (reference sequence). Trimming removed 3 bases from V and 6 bases from J; junction bases left unmatched: 6. The CDR3 is CATSRPGLASNEQFF. The CDR3 DNA reads TGTGCCACCAGCAGGCCGGGACTAGCATCCAATGAGCAGTTCTTC.

In this sample, this clone turned up a few times. The J gene is TRBJ2-7, the V gene TRBV25-1; TRBD1 might be the D (5 bases). There are 17 residues in the CDR3. V lost 5 bases to trimming and J lost 2 bases, with 22 bases between them. Germline values: CDR1 MGHDK, CDR2 SYGVNS. CDR3 in DNA: TGTGCCAGCAGTCTAATACCGTACAGGCGACCAGCCTACGAGCAGTACTTC. This gives the protein CASSLIPYRRPAYEQYF.

The sample holds a few counts of this clone. The chain carries TRBV25-1 and TRBJ2-3; TRBD2 might be the D (5 bases). In germline, CDR1 is MGHDK, CDR2 SYGVNS. Trimming shortened V by 3 bases and J by 5 bases, and 18 bases separated the two germline ends. The CDR3 has 16 residues. The CDR3 DNA is TGTGCCAGCAGTGATATCAGCGGACCAACCCTAGATACGCAGTATTTT. It specifies CASSDISGPTLDTQYF.

This clone was observed a handful of times. This chain joins TRBV4-1 and TRBJ2-6, with D tentatively TRBD2 (5 bases). Trimming removed 5 bases from V and 4 bases from J, with 15 bases in between. There are 16 residues in the CDR3. From germline, CDR1 is MGHRA and CDR2 YSYEKL. In DNA form, the CDR3 reads TGCGCCAGCAGCTCAAGCGGCAGCCCCGGGGCCAACGTCCTGACTTTC. Protein product: CASSSSGSPGANVLTF.